These 32 T cell receptor beta chains were sequenced from one sample in a study of cytomegalovirus exposure and HLA in healthy donors. Primers for the PCR totalled 60 Vbeta and 13 Jbeta. Clones were read by immunoSEQ multiplex PCR, and TCRdb kept only the in-frame ones, dropping some. The sample records 100,000 to 120,000 clones, around 85% being singletons. Material: PBMCs. These receptors all come from a man between 25 and 39 years old in good health and CMV-seropositive.

V gene TRBV27 combines with J gene TRBJ2-3; tentatively, D is TRBD1 (7 bases). CDR1 is MNHEY and CDR2 is SMNVEV in the germline V gene (reference sequence). Trimming took off 1 base at V and 2 bases at J, with 16 bases between the two ends. CDR3 size: 17 residues. The CDR3: CASSLFLGGTVTDTQYF. The CDR3, as DNA: TGTGCCAGCAGTTTATTTCTCGGCGGGACAGTCACAGATACGCAGTATTTT.

V usage is TRBV5-8 and J usage is TRBJ1-5, with TRBD1 identical over 7 bases. Germline V gene sequence: CDR1 SGHTS, CDR2 YDEGEE. V shed 1 base, J shed 0 bases, and the junction held 7 bases outside the gene matches. CDR3 length equals 17 residues. The CDR3, as DNA: TGTGCCAGCAGCTTGAGACAGGGAGTTTCTAGCAATCAGCCCCAGCATTTT. It translates to CASSLRQGVSSNQPQHF.

The chain combines TRBV11-2 with TRBJ2-3; D is possibly TRBD2 (6 bases). The CDR3 loop spans 14 amino acids. Trimming removed 2 bases from V and 4 bases from J, with 10 bases in between. Germline V gene sequence: CDR1 SGHAT, CDR2 FQNNGV. CDR3 protein: CASSLLGGPDTQYF. The CDR3 DNA is TGTGCCAGCAGCTTACTGGGAGGCCCAGATACGCAGTATTTT.

The chain carries TRBV4-1 and TRBJ2-7; 8 bases fit TRBD1. The CDR3 runs to 15 residues. Unmatched junction bases numbered 5, after V lost 0 bases and J lost 4 bases. Germline V CDR1 and CDR2: MGHRA, YSYEKL. The CDR3 sequence is CASSQDPRGLYEQYF. In nucleotides, the CDR3 is TGCGCCAGCAGCCAAGATCCCAGGGGGCTGTACGAGCAGTACTTC.

V and J are TRBV27 and TRBJ1-6, with TRBD1 identical over 9 bases. In germline, CDR1 is MNHEY, CDR2 SMNVEV (reference sequence). Trimming cost V 1 base and J 8 bases; bases outside gene matches: 15. The CDR3 contains 19 residues. The CDR3 DNA reads as TGTGCCAGCAGTTTATTCCGGGACAGGGCTGGGGGACAATATTCACCCCTCCACTTT. Translated, it gives CASSLFRDRAGGQYSPLHF.

This chain uses TRBV14 with TRBJ1-2; unclear D gene. V was clipped by 2 bases and J by 8 bases, with 12 bases between them. The CDR3 runs to 13 residues. Germline loops: CDR1 SGHDN, CDR2 FVKESK. This chain's CDR3 is CASSQNLRRGYTF. The DNA for the CDR3 is TGTGCCAGCAGCCAAAACCTAAGGAGGGGCTACACCTTC.

This chain connects TRBV5-1 to TRBJ2-7; no clear D gene. The germline CDR1 and CDR2 sequences are SGHRS and YFSETQ. This CDR3 comprises 14 residues. V lost 0 bases, J lost 0 bases, and 7 bases lay in between. The CDR3 sequence is CASSLDRVSYEQYF. In DNA form, the CDR3 reads TGCGCCAGCAGCTTGGATCGGGTCTCCTACGAGCAGTACTTC. The variable domain in full, with the rest retrieved from reference TRBV5-1 and TRBJ2-7, is KAGVTQTPRYLIKTRGQQVTLSCSPISGHRSVSWYQQTPGQGLQFLFEYFSETQRNKGNFPGRFSGRQFSNSRSEMNVSTLELGDSALYLCASSLDRVSYEQYFGPGTRLTVT.

The rearrangement uses TRBV9 and TRBJ1-2, with D hard to call. The germline CDR1 and CDR2 sequences are SGDLS and YYNGEE. Trimming removed 3 bases at V and 8 bases at J, with 11 bases between. CDR3 length equals 12 residues. The CDR3 protein is CASSGESGGYTF. In nucleotides, the CDR3 is TGTGCCAGCAGCGGGGAGAGCGGGGGCTACACCTTC.

The genes are TRBV25-1 and TRBJ2-7; D call uncertain. This CDR3 spans 12 amino acids. The V end was cut by 4 bases, the J end by 2 bases, with 6 bases between. Germline V gene lookup returns CDR1 MGHDK and CDR2 SYGVNS. This CDR3 reads CASSGPTYEQYF. The CDR3 coding sequence is TGTGCCAGCAGTGGCCCTACCTACGAGCAGTACTTC.

This chain connects TRBV4-3 to TRBJ1-3; D remains unclear. Trimming left V 0 bases short and J 0 bases short, with 9 bases between. Germline lookup yields CDR1 LGHNA and CDR2 YSLEER. This CDR3 comprises 16 residues. The CDR3 bases are TGCGCCAGCAGCCAAGAAGGAAGCGGCTCTGGAAACACCATATATTTT. As protein: CASSQEGSGSGNTIYF.

J is TRBJ1-2 and V is TRBV2; the match to TRBD1 covers 8 bases. Trimming cost V 6 bases and J 6 bases; bases outside gene matches: 9. Looked up from germline, CDR1 is SNHLY and CDR2 is FYNNEI. This CDR3 is 14 amino acids long. For the CDR3, the DNA is TGTGCCAGCAGGAGCGACAGGGGTCCCGATGGCTACACCTTC. Protein: CASRSDRGPDGYTF. The variable domain in full, with the rest retrieved from reference TRBV2 and TRBJ1-2, is EPEVTQTPSHQVTQMGQEVILRCVPISNHLYFYWYRQILGQKVEFLVSFYNNEISEKSEIFDDQFSVERPDGSNFTLKIRSTKLEDSAMYFCASRSDRGPDGYTFGSGTRLTVV.

This clone occurred a few times. The J gene is TRBJ1-2, the V gene TRBV5-1, with 7 nucleotides matching TRBD1. Trimming took 4 bases from V and 3 from J; bases not matched to a gene: 6. Germline V lookup: CDR1 SGHRS, CDR2 YFSETQ. The CDR3 runs 14 residues. CDR3 region: CASSVTGADYGYTF. CDR3 DNA: TGCGCCAGCAGCGTTACAGGGGCGGACTATGGCTACACCTTC.

The chain uses TRBV7-3 and TRBJ2-2; a possible D gene is TRBD1 (6 bases). Trimming cost V 5 bases and J 2 bases, with 9 bases left between them. The CDR3 runs 14 residues. CDR1 is SGHTA and CDR2 is FQGTGA in the germline V gene. CDR3 residues: CASSPQGNTGELFF. DNA for the CDR3: TGTGCCAGCAGCCCACAGGGAAACACCGGGGAGCTGTTTTTT.

The rearrangement links TRBV19 to TRBJ1-3, with 7 bases matching TRBD1. The CDR3 has 14 residues. The germline CDR1 and CDR2 sequences are LNHDA and SQIVND (reference sequence). The V gene end was trimmed by 7 bases and the J gene end by 4 bases; junction bases not matched to a gene: 7. CDR3 residues: CASIQTGHGNTIYF. The CDR3 DNA sequence: TGTGCCAGTATCCAGACAGGGCACGGAAACACCATATATTTT.

The genes are TRBV29-1 and TRBJ1-1; D is ambiguous. Germline-derived CDR1 and CDR2 are SQVTM and ANQGSEA. The germline V and J ends were trimmed by 1 base and 2 bases, with 8 bases remaining between them. CDR3 size: 13 residues. The CDR3 sequence is CSVEGESNTEAFF. CDR3 nucleotide sequence: TGCAGCGTTGAAGGGGAGAGCAACACTGAAGCTTTCTTT.

In its sample, this clone was seen once. The chain combines TRBV7-3 with TRBJ2-2, with D possibly being TRBD1 (6 bases). This CDR3 spans 16 amino acids. Germline V CDR1 and CDR2: SGHTA, FQGTGA. V shed 3 bases and J shed 2 bases, with 13 bases lying between them. The CDR3 spells CASSFAGTPNTGELFF. The CDR3 DNA reads as TGTGCCAGCAGCTTCGCCGGGACACCAAACACCGGGGAGCTGTTTTTT.

The V call is TRBV18, the J call TRBJ2-7; maybe TRBD2 (6 bases). There are 14 residues in the CDR3. The germline CDR1 and CDR2 sequences are KGHSH and LQKENI. V dropped 4 bases and J dropped 0 bases, with 10 bases sitting between them. The CDR3 here is CASSRDSSSYEQYF. The CDR3, as DNA: TGTGCCAGCTCACGGGACTCGAGCTCCTACGAGCAGTACTTC.

The rearrangement uses TRBV6-1 and TRBJ2-5; D is perhaps TRBD1 (6 bases). The ends were cut back, 6 bases at V and 3 bases at J, with 14 bases in the middle. The CDR3 is made up of 14 amino acids. Germline CDR1 MNHNS, CDR2 SASEGT. In DNA form, the CDR3 reads TGTGCCAGCAGGCACAGGGAAACCGAAGAGACCCAGTACTTC. Translated, it gives CASRHRETEETQYF.

Details on this clone: This same CDR3 is encoded by further DNA sequences in the sample. V usage is TRBV6-5 and J usage is TRBJ1-5; 8 bases align to TRBD1. Germline V gene lookup returns CDR1 MNHEY and CDR2 SVGAGI. This CDR3 has 15 amino acids. V shed 4 bases and J 5 bases; nucleotides not matched to a gene: 7. This chain's CDR3 is CASSSGGQGHQPQHF. CDR3 bases: TGTGCCAGCAGTTCCGGAGGACAGGGCCATCAGCCCCAGCATTTT.

This chain connects TRBV2 to TRBJ2-7; the D is unclear. The V end lost 2 bases, the J end lost 5 bases, and 10 bases lay between the germline ends. The germline V gene encodes CDR1 SNHLY and CDR2 FYNNEI. CDR3 length: 13 amino acids. CDR3 bases: TGTGCCAGCAGTGAATCGGAGCCCCACGAGCAGTACTTC. Its translation: CASSESEPHEQYF. The whole variable domain, filled in from reference TRBV2 and TRBJ2-7, reads EPEVTQTPSHQVTQMGQEVILRCVPISNHLYFYWYRQILGQKVEFLVSFYNNEISEKSEIFDDQFSVERPDGSNFTLKIRSTKLEDSAMYFCASSESEPHEQYFGPGTRLTVT.

This rearrangement joins TRBV18 to TRBJ2-3, with D hard to call. V was cut by 4 bases and J by 1 base, with 12 bases left in between. CDR1 and CDR2 from the germline V gene are KGHSH and LQKENI. CDR3 length: 15 amino acids. This CDR3 reads CASSQQESGTDTQYF. CDR3 nucleotides: TGTGCCAGCTCACAGCAGGAATCGGGCACAGATACGCAGTATTTT.

The V gene is TRBV5-1, the J gene TRBJ2-5; 8 nucleotides match TRBD2. The CDR3 has 15 amino acids. Per the germline V gene, CDR1 is SGHRS and CDR2 is YFSETQ. Losses at the gene ends were 7 bases for V and 4 bases for J; bases not matched to a gene: 12. The CDR3 bases are TGCGCCAGCGGAGTCTTCGGGGGGGGGCCAGAGACCCAGTACTTC. Protein sequence: CASGVFGGGPETQYF.

V is TRBV18 and J is TRBJ2-3; TRBD1 matches at 8 bases. Trimming took 5 bases from V and 3 from J; bases not matched to a gene: 10. The CDR3 spans 16 residues. CDR1 is KGHSH and CDR2 is LQKENI in the germline V gene. The CDR3: CASSSTGDPRTDTQYF. Here the CDR3 DNA reads TGTGCCAGCTCATCGACAGGGGATCCTAGGACAGATACGCAGTATTTT.

The chain uses TRBV5-4 and TRBJ2-1, with 11 positions matching TRBD1. V gave up 0 bases and J gave up 8 bases; unmatched junction bases: 4. Per the germline V gene, CDR1 is SGHNT and CDR2 is YYREEE (reference sequence). CDR3 length: 15 amino acids. In DNA form, the CDR3 reads TGTGCCAGCAGCTTGGCCGGACAGGGGGCTCATGAGCAGTTCTTC. Translated, it gives CASSLAGQGAHEQFF. The whole variable domain, remainder taken from reference TRBV5-4 and TRBJ2-1, is ETGVTQSPTHLIKTRGQQVTLRCSSQSGHNTVSWYQQALGQGPQFIFQYYREEENGRGNFPPRFSGLQFPNYSSELNVNALELDDSALYLCASSLAGQGAHEQFFGPGTRLTVL.

This clone was detected a few times. The V gene is TRBV7-8, the J gene TRBJ1-6; D gene ambiguous. The CDR3 loop spans 15 amino acids. Germline CDR1 and CDR2: SGHVS and FQNEAQ. V shed 2 bases and J shed 8 bases, with 13 bases lying between them. The CDR3 loop is CASSLYSSDDSPLHF. CDR3 bases: TGTGCCAGCAGCTTATACAGTTCTGACGATTCACCCCTCCACTTT.

The V and J genes are TRBV7-9 and TRBJ1-1; 7 bases line up with TRBD1. The CDR3 has 16 residues. J was trimmed by 3 bases and V by 4 bases; bases with no gene match: 11. Germline CDR1 is SEHNR and CDR2 is FQNEAQ (reference sequence). CDR3 in DNA: TGTGCCAGCAGCTCCACAGGGGCTTTGGTGGACACTGAAGCTTTCTTT. Encoded protein: CASSSTGALVDTEAFF.

This clone was seen a single time. The chain employs TRBV18 and TRBJ1-6, with D hard to call. Germline CDR1 KGHSH, CDR2 LQKENI. CDR3 size: 13 residues. The germline V and J ends were trimmed by 5 bases and 6 bases, with 8 bases remaining between them. The CDR3 reads CASSASLNSPLHF. CDR3 nucleotide sequence: TGTGCCAGCTCAGCTTCACTTAATTCACCCCTCCACTTT.

The chain couples TRBV5-1 to TRBJ2-3; D may be TRBD2 (5 bases). Germline lookup yields CDR1 SGHRS and CDR2 YFSETQ. V was trimmed by 4 bases and J by 2 bases, leaving 17 bases between them. This CDR3 spans 16 amino acids. The CDR3 region is CASSQDGAGSTDTQYF. CDR3 DNA: TGCGCCAGCAGCCAAGACGGCGCGGGCTCCACAGATACGCAGTATTTT.

The chain recombines TRBV28 with TRBJ1-1; TRBD1 aligns across 9 bases. The CDR3 is 19 amino acids. The germline V gene has CDR1 MDHEN and CDR2 SYDVKM. Trimming took 2 bases from V and 3 from J; bases not matched to a gene: 16. The CDR3 DNA is TGTGCCAGCAGTTTAGGTCCCTACGGGACAGGGAGAGTGGACACTGAAGCTTTCTTT. Translation: CASSLGPYGTGRVDTEAFF.

The V gene is TRBV7-6, the J gene TRBJ2-1, with D tentatively TRBD2 (5 bases). V was pared by 5 bases and J by 8 bases, with 19 bases between. The CDR3 runs 15 residues. Germline V gives CDR1 SGHVS, CDR2 FNYEAQ. CDR3 residues: CASSAGLGSRDEQFF. CDR3 DNA sequence: TGTGCCAGCAGCGCCGGACTGGGAAGTCGCGATGAGCAGTTCTTC.

The CDR3 is CASSLEGWAQQPQHF. CDR3 coding DNA: TGTGCCAGCAGCTTAGAGGGGTGGGCTCAACAGCCCCAGCATTTT. The chain recombines TRBV7-8 with TRBJ1-5, with D possibly TRBD1 on 5 matching bases. The germline V and J ends were trimmed by 1 base and 7 bases, with 14 bases remaining between them. This CDR3 spans 15 amino acids. Germline loops: CDR1 SGHVS, CDR2 FQNEAQ. The whole variable domain, remainder taken from reference TRBV7-8 and TRBJ1-5, is GAGVSQSPRYKVAKRGQDVALRCDPISGHVSLFWYQQALGQGPEFLTYFQNEAQLDKSGLPSDRFFAERPEGSVSTLKIQRTQQEDSAVYLCASSLEGWAQQPQHFGDGTRLSIL.

This chain connects TRBV4-2 to TRBJ1-2; 8 bases map to TRBD1. The trim removed 5 bases at V and 5 bases at J, leaving 10 bases unmatched. The CDR3 spans 15 residues. CDR1 is LGHNA and CDR2 is YNFKEQ in the germline V gene. This CDR3 reads CASSTDQGARYGYTF. DNA for the CDR3: TGTGCCAGCAGCACCGACCAGGGGGCGCGGTATGGCTACACCTTC.